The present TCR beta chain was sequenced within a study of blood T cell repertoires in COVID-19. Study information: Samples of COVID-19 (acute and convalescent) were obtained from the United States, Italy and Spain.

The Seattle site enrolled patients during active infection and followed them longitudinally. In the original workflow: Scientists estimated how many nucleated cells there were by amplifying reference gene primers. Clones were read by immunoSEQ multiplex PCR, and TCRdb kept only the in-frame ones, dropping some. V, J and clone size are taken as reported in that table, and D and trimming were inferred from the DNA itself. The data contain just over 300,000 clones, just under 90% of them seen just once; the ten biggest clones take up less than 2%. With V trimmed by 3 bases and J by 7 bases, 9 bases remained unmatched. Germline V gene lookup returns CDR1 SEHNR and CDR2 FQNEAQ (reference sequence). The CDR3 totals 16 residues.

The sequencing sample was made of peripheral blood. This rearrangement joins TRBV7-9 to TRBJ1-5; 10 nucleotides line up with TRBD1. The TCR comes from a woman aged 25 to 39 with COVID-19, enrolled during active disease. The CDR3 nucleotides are TGTGCCAGCAGCTTCTCGGGACAGGGGCCAAGGCAGCCCCAGCATTTT. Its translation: CASSFSGQGPRQPQHF.